Below are 28 T cell receptor beta chains sequenced from a single sample in a study of cytomegalovirus exposure and HLA in healthy donors. Both 60 Vbeta primers and 13 Jbeta primers went into the PCR. Data came from immunoSEQ multiplex PCR; TCRdb stores just in-frame clones and leaves some out. The data hold 150,000 or so clones, with roughly 80% observed a single time. The sample comprised PBMCs. These receptors were obtained from a female donor in good health and CMV-seronegative.

This chain connects TRBV7-9 to TRBJ2-2; unclear D gene. Germline assignment: CDR1 SEHNR and CDR2 FQNEAQ (reference sequence). The CDR3 covers 16 residues. The V end lost 3 bases, the J end lost 1 base, and 12 bases lay between the germline ends. The CDR3 protein is CASSLGASGNTGELFF. CDR3 DNA: TGTGCCAGCAGCTTGGGTGCGTCGGGGAACACCGGGGAGCTGTTTTTT.

This rearrangement joins TRBV2 to TRBJ2-1; 7 nucleotides agree with TRBD2. The CDR3 contains 12 residues. Germline trimming cut 9 bases from V and 11 bases from J; bases unmatched to any gene: 10. Germline loops: CDR1 SNHLY, CDR2 FYNNEI. CDR3 nucleotides: TGTGCCAGTCAGCGGGACCCCGGCAAGCAGTTCTTC. Protein sequence: CASQRDPGKQFF.

This clone was seen a handful of times. The DNA is left out, because the CDR3 cannot be placed on it with certainty; the CDR3 is given as TCRdb lists it. CDR3 sequence: CASSFGGGARDEKLFF. J is TRBJ1-4 and V is TRBV12-1; the D call of TRBD1 is as the table states it, not checked on the DNA. TRBV12-1 is flagged as a pseudogene. The CDR3 has 16 amino acids, counting both end residues.

The rearrangement links TRBV5-1 to TRBJ2-3; 8 bases line up with TRBD2. This CDR3 region has 15 residues. V was clipped by 4 bases and J by 6 bases; unmatched bases: 10. CDR1 and CDR2 (germline): SGHRS, YFSETQ. This CDR3 reads CASSREGRVSDTQYF. The CDR3 nucleotides are TGCGCCAGCAGCCGGGAGGGTCGGGTGTCGGATACGCAGTATTTT.

V usage is TRBV30 and J usage is TRBJ2-1, with 7 bases identical to TRBD2. The CDR3 length is 13 residues. Trimming removed 0 bases from V and 6 bases from J; junction bases left unmatched: 2. The germline V gene encodes CDR1 GTSNPN and CDR2 SVGIG (reference sequence). CDR3 bases: TGTGCCTGGAGTGTAGGCGGGAGCAATGAGCAGTTCTTC. It specifies CAWSVGGSNEQFF.

V and J are TRBV2 and TRBJ2-6; possible D gene TRBD2, 6 bases. The CDR3 extends over 16 amino acids. The germline V and J ends were trimmed by 2 bases and 4 bases, with 12 bases remaining between them. Germline lookup yields CDR1 SNHLY and CDR2 FYNNEI. CDR3 in DNA: TGTGCCAGCAGTGAATCCGGGGGAAGGGGGGCCAACGTCCTGACTTTC. This translates into CASSESGGRGANVLTF.

This rearrangement joins TRBV28 to TRBJ2-7; 9 bases are a match to TRBD1. V lost 6 bases and J lost 6; bases outside the gene matches: 3. The CDR3 contains 12 residues. The germline gives CDR1 MDHEN, CDR2 SYDVKM. Here the CDR3 reads CASRPDRGEQYF. For the CDR3, the DNA is TGTGCCAGCAGACCGGACAGGGGCGAGCAGTACTTC.

The rearrangement uses TRBV19 and TRBJ1-1; the match to TRBD1 covers 9 bases. Germline V gene sequence: CDR1 LNHDA, CDR2 SQIVND (reference sequence). The J segment lost 4 bases and the V segment lost 1 base, leaving 4 bases of the junction unmatched. The CDR3 sequence is 15 residues long. CDR3 in DNA: TGTGCCAGTAGTATAGCCGGGGACAGGGCCACTGAAGCTTTCTTT. Translating gives CASSIAGDRATEAFF.

The chain is built from TRBV21-1 and TRBJ2-7; TRBD1 is taken as the D call from the table, unchecked against the DNA. TRBV21-1 is classified as a pseudogene. The CDR3 runs 17 residues. The CDR3 reads CASSKAPPGQGAGEQYF. In nucleotides, the CDR3 is TGTGCCAGCAGCAAAGCTCCTCCGGGACAGGGGGCCGGGGAGCAGTACTTC.

V is TRBV9 and J is TRBJ1-1; D is possibly TRBD1 (5 bases). In germline, CDR1 is SGDLS, CDR2 YYNGEE. The CDR3 covers 13 residues. V was clipped by 0 bases and J by 4 bases, with 7 bases between them. In DNA, the CDR3 is TGTGCCAGCAGCGTAGGGCAGGGCACTGAAGCTTTCTTT. Amino acid sequence: CASSVGQGTEAFF.

Only one count was recorded for this clone. The chain employs TRBV2 and TRBJ1-1; no firm D call. This CDR3 has 14 residues. The germline V gene encodes CDR1 SNHLY and CDR2 FYNNEI. Trimming pared 8 bases from V and 1 base from J, leaving 14 bases between. DNA for the CDR3: TGTGCCAGCGTCCGAGGCTTGGCGAACACTGAAGCTTTCTTT. Translation: CASVRGLANTEAFF.

The chain carries TRBV29-1 and TRBJ1-4, with a weak D call TRBD1 (5 bases). V lost 2 bases, J lost 12 bases, and 16 bases lay in between. The CDR3 consists of 13 residues. CDR1 is SQVTM, CDR2 ANQGSEA, per germline. CDR3: CSVENSLKGELFF. As DNA, the CDR3 is TGCAGCGTTGAAAACTCCCTGAAAGGGGAACTGTTTTTT. Full variable domain (missing parts from reference TRBV29-1 and TRBJ1-4): SAVISQKPSRDICQRGTSLTIQCQVDSQVTMMFWYRQQPGQSLTLIATANQGSEATYESGFVIDKFPISRPNLTFSTLTVSNMSPEDSSIYLCSVENSLKGELFFGSGTQLSVL.

V usage is TRBV9 and J usage is TRBJ2-1; 11 bases line up with TRBD2. J lost 0 bases, V lost 0 bases, and 8 bases had no gene match. Germline V gene data show CDR1 as SGDLS and CDR2 as YYNGEE. The CDR3 has 19 residues. CDR3 DNA sequence: TGTGCCAGCAGCGTAGGAACTAGCGGGGGCAGGAGCTCCTACAATGAGCAGTTCTTC. Translation: CASSVGTSGGRSSYNEQFF.

The chain has TRBV9 and TRBJ2-3; D unresolved. Germline V CDR1 and CDR2: SGDLS, YYNGEE. The CDR3 extends over 13 amino acids. Trimming stripped 3 bases from V and 8 bases from J, with 13 bases between. The CDR3 spells CASSADIQATQYF. Here the CDR3 DNA reads TGTGCCAGCAGCGCCGATATTCAGGCTACGCAGTATTTT.

V is TRBV18 and J is TRBJ2-5; D is perhaps TRBD1 (6 bases). Trimming left V 0 bases short and J 7 bases short, with 21 bases between. Germline V gene sequence: CDR1 KGHSH, CDR2 LQKENI. The CDR3 totals 17 residues. The CDR3 here is CASSPPGEQGGRTTQYF. CDR3 in DNA: TGTGCCAGCTCACCACCGGGGGAACAGGGTGGTCGTACGACCCAGTACTTC. Filled out from reference TRBV18 and TRBJ2-5, the complete variable domain reads NAGVMQNPRHLVRRRGQEARLRCSPMKGHSHVYWYRQLPEEGLKFMVYLQKENIIDESGMPKERFSAEFPKEGPSILRIQQVVRGDSAAYFCASSPPGEQGGRTTQYFGPGTRLLVL.

The V gene is TRBV7-9, the J gene TRBJ1-5; no clear D gene. Germline lookup yields CDR1 SEHNR and CDR2 FQNEAQ (reference sequence). CDR3 length: 15 amino acids. V was cut by 5 bases and J by 3 bases, with 14 bases left in between. CDR3 DNA sequence: TGTGCCAGCAGCCCACTTGGGCAGAACAATCAGCCCCAGCATTTT. Residues: CASSPLGQNNQPQHF.

The rearrangement links TRBV6-1 to TRBJ1-5; D possibly corresponds to TRBD1 (6 bases). Trimming pared 2 bases from V and 7 bases from J, leaving 18 bases between. There are 16 residues in the CDR3. The germline V gene has CDR1 MNHNS and CDR2 SASEGT. CDR3 amino acids: CASSESAGVYGQPQHF. The CDR3 DNA follows: TGTGCCAGCAGTGAATCGGCAGGGGTCTATGGGCAGCCCCAGCATTTT.

The V and J genes are TRBV2 and TRBJ2-2; TRBD1 might be the D (5 bases). Trimming pared 6 bases from V and 5 bases from J, leaving 13 bases between. Germline CDR1 and CDR2: SNHLY and FYNNEI. This CDR3 contains 14 residues. The CDR3 reads CASRQGRGTGELFF. The CDR3 DNA is TGTGCCAGCAGGCAGGGAAGAGGAACCGGGGAGCTGTTTTTT.

The chain employs TRBV9 and TRBJ2-3; 8 bases map to TRBD2. CDR3 size: 15 residues. Per germline, CDR1 SGDLS and CDR2 YYNGEE. With V trimmed by 2 bases and J by 4 bases, 6 bases remained unmatched. CDR3 coding DNA: TGTGCCAGCAGCGTCCGGGGACTAGACCCAGATACGCAGTATTTT. Translating it yields CASSVRGLDPDTQYF.

The V call is TRBV28, the J call TRBJ1-5; 9 positions match TRBD1. The length of the CDR3 is 17 residues. Germline CDR1 MDHEN, CDR2 SYDVKM. The V and J ends lost 7 bases and 4 bases, in that order; junction bases with no gene match: 14. The CDR3 loop reads CASTSSSGQGLNQPQHF. The CDR3 coding sequence is TGTGCCAGCACCTCTTCTTCGGGACAGGGCCTAAATCAGCCCCAGCATTTT.

The chain recombines TRBV7-8 with TRBJ2-3, with D possibly TRBD1 on 5 matching bases. V lost 4 bases and J lost 4, with 18 bases in between. Germline V gives CDR1 SGHVS, CDR2 FQNEAQ. CDR3 length: 16 amino acids. The CDR3 DNA reads TGTGCCAGCAGCTCAAACCAACCGACAGCCCCAGATACGCAGTATTTT. Its translation: CASSSNQPTAPDTQYF.

The genes are TRBV11-2 and TRBJ1-1, with no clear D. Trimming pared 1 base from V and 6 bases from J, leaving 9 bases between. The CDR3 runs 13 residues. Germline V gene lookup returns CDR1 SGHAT and CDR2 FQNNGV. The CDR3 sequence: CASSLAGVAEAFF. The CDR3 coding sequence is TGTGCCAGCAGCTTAGCGGGAGTGGCTGAAGCTTTCTTT.

The rearrangement uses TRBV5-6 and TRBJ1-2; weak D call: TRBD1 (5 bases). Trimming removed 7 bases at V and 6 bases at J, with 10 bases between. The CDR3 is 11 amino acids. The germline V gene has CDR1 SGHDT and CDR2 YYEEEE. The CDR3 reads CASGTHHGYTF. CDR3 nucleotides: TGTGCCAGCGGGACTCATCATGGCTACACCTTC.

This clone has a handful of counts. The gene calls are TRBV6-6 and TRBJ1-2, with D uncertain. Trimming removed 0 bases from V and 6 bases from J, with 14 bases in between. The CDR3 length is 15 residues. The germline V gene has CDR1 MNHNY and CDR2 SVGAGI (reference sequence). CDR3 protein: CASSYSRVALDGYTF. CDR3 in DNA: TGTGCCAGCAGTTACTCGCGGGTCGCTTTGGATGGCTACACCTTC.

This chain joins TRBV2 and TRBJ2-3, with D tentatively TRBD2 (5 bases). Germline-derived CDR1 and CDR2 are SNHLY and FYNNEI. The CDR3 loop spans 13 amino acids. V gave up 7 bases and J gave up 2 bases, with 10 bases separating them. CDR3 sequence (DNA): TGTGCCAGCATGAGGGATTACACAGATACGCAGTATTTT. It specifies CASMRDYTDTQYF.

The rearrangement uses TRBV4-1 and TRBJ2-7, with D perhaps TRBD2 (6 bases). Germline V gives CDR1 MGHRA, CDR2 YSYEKL. Between the trimmed V and J ends, which lost 4 bases and 6 bases, there was a span of 13 bases. The CDR3 sequence is 13 residues long. The CDR3 region has the DNA TGCGCCAGCAGCCGCCCGGTGGGGGGCGAGCAGTACTTC. Translating it yields CASSRPVGGEQYF.

J is TRBJ1-5 and V is TRBV6-5; no definite D call. The germline V and J ends were trimmed by 0 bases and 7 bases, with 7 bases remaining between them. The CDR3 runs to 13 residues. Germline lookup yields CDR1 MNHEY and CDR2 SVGAGI. CDR3 nucleotides: TGTGCCAGCAGTTACTCTAATCTACAGCCCCAGCATTTT. Amino acid sequence: CASSYSNLQPQHF.

This chain uses TRBV5-1 with TRBJ1-1; 12 nucleotides match TRBD1. Germline lookup yields CDR1 SGHRS and CDR2 YFSETQ. The CDR3 is made up of 16 amino acids. The V and J ends lost 2 bases and 0 bases, in that order; junction bases with no gene match: 2. This CDR3 reads CASSFGTGGLNTEAFF. The CDR3 DNA is TGCGCCAGCAGCTTCGGGACAGGGGGCCTGAACACTGAAGCTTTCTTT.